This entry is about one T cell receptor beta chain. These data come from a study of T cell responses to AZD1222 COVID-19 vaccine. V was pared by 1 base and J by 9 bases, with 13 bases between. This CDR3 has 14 amino acids. Looked up from germline, CDR1 is SEHNR and CDR2 is FQNEAQ (reference sequence). Clones were read by immunoSEQ multiplex PCR, and TCRdb kept only the in-frame ones, dropping some. The sample includes more than 110,000 clones, 90% seen only once; the top ten take more than 3%. The sequence was obtained from an adult in good health. Sequences were derived from peripheral blood, sampled on day 0 of AZD1222 vaccination. The chain is built from TRBV7-9 and TRBJ2-1; a weak D match, TRBD2 (6 bases). CDR3 sequence: CASSLGSFSGEQFF. In nucleotides, the CDR3 is TGTGCCAGCAGCTTAGGATCGTTTAGCGGTGAGCAGTTCTTC.